The 20 T cell receptor beta chains below were found in one sample sequenced in a study of cytomegalovirus exposure and HLA in healthy donors. TCRdb's copy holds only in-frame clones and misses some; the assay was immunoSEQ multiplex PCR. Of roughly 150,000 clones detected, about nine tenths appear once; the ten largest clones hold 0.6% to 0.8%. The sample was PBMCs. Every receptor here comes from a man in his late teens or twenties in good health and CMV-seronegative.

The chain joins TRBV30 to TRBJ1-5, with 8 positions matching TRBD1. Germline V CDR1 and CDR2: GTSNPN, SVGIG (reference sequence). The CDR3 has 13 amino acids. V lost 7 bases, J lost 2 bases, and 4 bases stayed unmatched. As DNA, the CDR3 is TGTGCCTTGACAGGGGAAGGCAATCAGCCCCAGCATTTT. Translating gives CALTGEGNQPQHF.

The rearrangement links TRBV5-1 to TRBJ2-6; a possible D gene is TRBD1 (5 bases). CDR1 is SGHRS and CDR2 is YFSETQ in the germline V gene. This CDR3 region has 17 residues. V was trimmed by 4 bases and J by 2 bases, leaving 16 bases between them. CDR3 bases: TGCGCCAGCAGCAGCCAGGGCCCAGAACCTGGGGCCAACGTCCTGACTTTC. It codes for CASSSQGPEPGANVLTF. Variable domain in full (rest from reference TRBV5-1 and TRBJ2-6): KAGVTQTPRYLIKTRGQQVTLSCSPISGHRSVSWYQQTPGQGLQFLFEYFSETQRNKGNFPGRFSGRQFSNSRSEMNVSTLELGDSALYLCASSSQGPEPGANVLTFGAGSRLTVL.

The V call is TRBV15, the J call TRBJ1-4; 7 bases align to TRBD1. Trimming cost V 0 bases and J 2 bases; bases outside gene matches: 3. Germline CDR1 LNHNV, CDR2 YYDKDF (reference sequence). The CDR3 contains 16 residues. The CDR3 loop is CATSRDRGPTNEKLFF. The CDR3, as DNA: TGTGCCACCAGCAGAGATAGGGGGCCGACTAATGAAAAACTGTTTTTT. The variable domain in full, with the rest retrieved from reference TRBV15 and TRBJ1-4, is DAMVIQNPRYQVTQFGKPVTLSCSQTLNHNVMYWYQQKSSQAPKLLFHYYDKDFNNEADTPDNFQSRRPNTSFCFLDIRSPGLGDTAMYLCATSRDRGPTNEKLFFGSGTQLSVL.

The CDR3 is CASISGLAGVGTDTQYF. CDR3 coding DNA: TGTGCCAGCATCTCCGGGTTAGCGGGAGTGGGGACAGATACGCAGTATTTT. The rearrangement uses TRBV5-8 and TRBJ2-3, with TRBD2 matching 9 bases. V shed 6 bases, J shed 3 bases, and the junction held 14 bases outside the gene matches. This CDR3 region has 17 residues. The germline gives CDR1 SGHTS, CDR2 YDEGEE.

This rearrangement joins TRBV29-1 to TRBJ1-3, with TRBD1 matching over 7 bases. This CDR3 spans 13 amino acids. Germline CDR1 and CDR2: SQVTM and ANQGSEA. The V and J ends lost 6 bases and 4 bases, in that order; junction bases with no gene match: 6. Written as DNA, the CDR3 is TGCAGCGTCGAAAACAGGGGCGGAAACACCATATATTTT. As protein: CSVENRGGNTIYF.

The chain has TRBV11-2 and TRBJ2-1; possible D gene TRBD1, 6 bases. CDR1 is SGHAT and CDR2 is FQNNGV in the germline V gene. This CDR3 comprises 13 residues. Written as DNA, the CDR3 is TGTGCAGCCAGGGGACGGGTGTACAATGAGCAGTTCTTC. This codes for CAARGRVYNEQFF.

Regarding this clone: An end of the junction differs from the germline gene, which may be a read error. The V gene is TRBV19, the J gene TRBJ1-2, with TRBD1 matching over 7 bases. Germline V gene sequence: CDR1 LNHDA, CDR2 SQIVND (reference sequence). There are 10 residues in the CDR3. CDR3: CASGPGQYSF. The CDR3 bases are TGTGCCAGTGGTCCGGGACAGTACTCATTC.

This clone turned up a few times. This chain links TRBV5-8 with TRBJ2-7, with 9 bases matching TRBD1. Germline lookup yields CDR1 SGHTS and CDR2 YDEGEE. The V and J ends lost 4 bases and 2 bases, in that order; junction bases with no gene match: 7. This CDR3 contains 15 residues. CDR3 in amino acids: CASSEGQGYTYEQYF. For the CDR3, the DNA is TGTGCCAGCAGCGAAGGACAGGGGTATACCTACGAGCAGTACTTC.

This chain links TRBV6-5 with TRBJ2-2; tentative D call: TRBD1 (5 bases). Germline V CDR1 and CDR2: MNHEY, SVGAGI. The germline V and J ends were trimmed by 7 bases and 3 bases, with 12 bases remaining between them. CDR3 length equals 14 residues. In DNA form, the CDR3 reads TGTGCCAGCAATTATATACAGGACACCGGGGAGCTGTTTTTT. Translating gives CASNYIQDTGELFF.

The V and J genes are TRBV7-3 and TRBJ2-1; TRBD2 aligns across 7 bases. The CDR3 runs to 16 residues. CDR1 and CDR2 (germline): SGHTA, FQGTGA. With 3 bases clipped from V and 9 bases from J, the junction kept 14 bases outside the gene matches. The CDR3, as DNA: TGTGCCAGCAGCTTCATTTCCCGGGGGGTTGAGGGTGAGCAGTTCTTC. Translating gives CASSFISRGVEGEQFF.

The CDR3 reads CASSGHEQYV. In DNA form, the CDR3 reads TGTGCCAGCAGTGGACACGAGCAGTACGTC. The V gene is TRBV6-1, the J gene TRBJ2-7; D is uncertain. V was pared by 4 bases and J by 5 bases, with 3 bases between. CDR1 is MNHNS and CDR2 is SASEGT in the germline V gene. This CDR3 has 10 residues.

With regard to this clone: The junction differs from germline at one of its ends, possibly a read error. V gene TRBV13 combines with J gene TRBJ2-3, with 15 bases lining up with TRBD2. CDR3 size: 17 residues. Germline CDR1 and CDR2: PRHDT and FYEKMQ (reference sequence). The chain's CDR3 is CASSIGLAGGLADTQYF. For the CDR3, the DNA is TGTGCCAGCAGCATAGGACTAGCGGGGGGGCTCGCAGATACGCAGTATTTT.

This chain joins TRBV29-1 and TRBJ2-5, with 7 bases fitting TRBD1. This CDR3 region has 13 residues. CDR1 and CDR2 (germline): SQVTM, ANQGSEA. Trimming cost V 2 bases and J 5 bases; bases outside gene matches: 5. CDR3 loop: CSVERSRGETQYF. In nucleotides, the CDR3 is TGCAGCGTTGAAAGGTCCAGGGGGGAGACCCAGTACTTC.

This clone appeared a few times. V usage is TRBV30 and J usage is TRBJ2-5; D is unresolved. Germline CDR1 and CDR2: GTSNPN and SVGIG (reference sequence). Trimming removed 1 base from V and 2 bases from J, with 8 bases in between. The CDR3 covers 13 residues. CDR3 nucleotides: TGTGCCTGGAGTGGGGCAGATCAAGAGACCCAGTACTTC. Encoded protein: CAWSGADQETQYF. Variable domain in full (rest from reference TRBV30 and TRBJ2-5): SQTIHQWPATLVQPVGSPLSLECTVEGTSNPNLYWYRQAAGRGLQLLFYSVGIGQISSEVPQNLSASRPQDRQFILSSKKLLLSDSGFYLCAWSGADQETQYFGPGTRLLVL.

The chain uses TRBV5-1 and TRBJ2-1, with 10 bases that match TRBD1. Germline values: CDR1 SGHRS, CDR2 YFSETQ. Trimming cost V 0 bases and J 7 bases; bases outside gene matches: 7. The CDR3 runs to 16 residues. DNA for the CDR3: TGCGCCAGCAGCTTGGAGGGGACAGGGGTTAAAAATGAGCAGTTCTTC. Translated, it gives CASSLEGTGVKNEQFF.

The CDR3: CASSSFQRGGTNEQFF. CDR3 nucleotide sequence: TGCGCCAGCAGCTCCTTCCAGCGGGGGGGAACCAATGAGCAGTTCTTC. The chain recombines TRBV5-1 with TRBJ2-1, with 10 nucleotides matching TRBD2. CDR3 length equals 16 residues. With V trimmed by 3 bases and J by 6 bases, 9 bases remained unmatched. Germline-derived CDR1 and CDR2 are SGHRS and YFSETQ.

V usage is TRBV5-4 and J usage is TRBJ2-1, with 11 bases identical to TRBD2. Trimming cost V 4 bases and J 4 bases; bases outside gene matches: 4. The CDR3 extends over 15 amino acids. Germline V gives CDR1 SGHNT, CDR2 YYREEE (reference sequence). This chain's CDR3 is CASSTRLAGYNEQFF. As DNA, the CDR3 is TGTGCCAGCAGCACACGACTAGCGGGGTACAATGAGCAGTTCTTC.

CDR3 amino acids: CASSPFGGGSPDTQYF. CDR3 DNA sequence: TGTGCCAGCAGCCCTTTTGGCGGGGGGAGCCCAGATACGCAGTATTTT. The chain links TRBV5-4 to TRBJ2-3; 8 nucleotides line up with TRBD2. Trimming cost V 4 bases and J 4 bases; bases outside gene matches: 11. The CDR3 is made up of 16 amino acids. The germline V gene has CDR1 SGHNT and CDR2 YYREEE (reference sequence).

The V gene is TRBV19, the J gene TRBJ2-5, with D possibly matching TRBD1 (6 bases). The germline V gene has CDR1 LNHDA and CDR2 SQIVND (reference sequence). The CDR3 is made up of 13 amino acids. The ends were cut back, 7 bases at V and 5 bases at J, with 14 bases in the middle. CDR3 protein: CASTGGRVETQYF. CDR3 in DNA: TGTGCCAGTACTGGGGGCAGGGTGGAGACCCAGTACTTC.

The chain combines TRBV11-2 with TRBJ2-5, with TRBD1 identical over 7 bases. Losses at the gene ends were 4 bases for V and 5 bases for J; bases not matched to a gene: 13. The CDR3 extends over 16 amino acids. In germline, CDR1 is SGHAT, CDR2 FQNNGV. CDR3 sequence reads: CASSSWLQGVAETQYF. CDR3 sequence (DNA): TGTGCCAGCAGCTCCTGGCTGCAGGGGGTGGCGGAGACCCAGTACTTC. The complete variable domain, with remaining parts taken from reference TRBV11-2 and TRBJ2-5, reads EAGVAQSPRYKIIEKRQSVAFWCNPISGHATLYWYQQILGQGPKLLIQFQNNGVVDDSQLPKDRFSAERLKGVDSTLKIQPAKLEDSAVYLCASSSWLQGVAETQYFGPGTRLLVL.